The present T cell receptor (beta chain) was sequenced within a study of blood T cell repertoires in COVID-19. Across the whole study: Donors in the United States, Italy and Spain gave samples during acute or convalescent COVID-19. Nucleic acid was either cDNA or gDNA, and it came from T cells, B-cell-depleted T cells, or PBMCs.

Source study methods: Amplification with reference gene primers provided the estimates of nucleated cell counts. Measured with immunoSEQ multiplex PCR; TCRdb has only the in-frame clones, and not every one. The V and J calls and clone size come from that table; D and trimming were worked out from the DNA. This table has 150,000 to 200,000 clones, approximately 80% appearing once. CDR1 and CDR2 from the germline V gene are SQVTM and ANQGSEA. The V segment lost 4 bases and the J segment 1 base; nucleotides outside the gene matches: 7. The length of the CDR3 is 14 residues. The sample consisted of peripheral blood. This chain links TRBV29-1 with TRBJ2-7; 7 nucleotides line up with TRBD1. The TCR sequence derives from a woman aged 45-59 years with active or convalescent COVID-19. CDR3 coding DNA: TGCAGCGTTGGGGGACAGAGTAGTTCCTACGAGCAGTACTTC. Encoded protein: CSVGGQSSSYEQYF.